The entry below gives a single T cell receptor (beta chain) sequence along with its context. Trimming took 3 bases from V and 0 from J, leaving 13 bases between them. This CDR3 region has 16 residues. The data stem from a study of T cell responses to AZD1222 COVID-19 vaccine. Using immunoSEQ multiplex PCR, the repertoire was profiled, and TCRdb retains in-frame clones only, with some absent. The sample lists around 120,000 clones; 88% were seen once. The sequenced sample was peripheral blood, obtained on day 0 of AZD1222 vaccination. The rearrangement links TRBV5-3 to TRBJ1-3, with D unclear. TRBV5-3 is an open reading frame, and its role is uncertain. The receptor comes from an adult in good health. The CDR3 protein is CARSSLTESSGNTIYF. CDR3 DNA: TGTGCCAGAAGCTCACTCACAGAGAGCTCTGGAAACACCATATATTTT.